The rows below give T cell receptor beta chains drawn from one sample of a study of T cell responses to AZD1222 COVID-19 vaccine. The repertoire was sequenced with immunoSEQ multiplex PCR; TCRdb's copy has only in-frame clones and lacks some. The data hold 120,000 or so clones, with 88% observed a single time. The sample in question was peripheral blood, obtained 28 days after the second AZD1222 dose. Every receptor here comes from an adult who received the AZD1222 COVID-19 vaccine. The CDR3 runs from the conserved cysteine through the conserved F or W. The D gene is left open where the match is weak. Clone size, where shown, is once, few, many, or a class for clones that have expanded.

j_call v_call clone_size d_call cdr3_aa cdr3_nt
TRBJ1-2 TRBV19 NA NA CASSIGQGNYGYTF TGTGCCAGTAGTATTGGTCAGGGTAACTATGGCTACACCTTC
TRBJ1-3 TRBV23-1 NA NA CASRLGTRSGNTIYF TGCGCCAGTCGACTGGGGACCCGCTCTGGAAACACCATATATTTT
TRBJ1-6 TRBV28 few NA CASSLDNSYNSPLHF TGTGCCAGCAGTTTAGACAATTCCTATAATTCACCCCTCCACTTT
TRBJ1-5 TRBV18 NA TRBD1 CASSPDRGNQPQHF TGTGCCAGCTCACCGGACAGGGGGAATCAGCCCCAGCATTTT
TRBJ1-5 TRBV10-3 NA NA CAIPPFQPQHF TGTGCCATTCCGCCATTCCAGCCCCAGCATTTT
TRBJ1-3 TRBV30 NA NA CAWRAVPGNTIYF TGTGCCTGGAGGGCTGTGCCTGGAAACACCATATATTTT
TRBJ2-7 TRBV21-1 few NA CASSKCRGLFSYEQYF TGTGCCAGCAGCAAATGCCGGGGACTCTTCTCTTACGAGCAGTACTTC
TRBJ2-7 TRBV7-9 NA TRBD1 CASSFDFGQGAFFYEQYF TGTGCCAGCAGCTTCGACTTCGGACAGGGGGCATTTTTCTACGAGCAGTACTTC
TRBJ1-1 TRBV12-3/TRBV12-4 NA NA CASSLGPRAVAFF TGTGCCAGCAGTTTAGGGCCCCGGGCAGTGGCTTTCTTT
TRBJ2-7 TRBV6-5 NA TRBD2 CASSYSRAGESYEQYF TGTGCCAGCAGTTACTCGAGAGCGGGAGAATCCTACGAGCAGTACTTC
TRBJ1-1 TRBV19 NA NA CASTNVLIVGTEAFF TGTGCCAGTACTAACGTCCTCATTGTAGGCACTGAAGCTTTCTTT
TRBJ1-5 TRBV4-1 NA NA CASSLQGDSNQPQHF TGCGCCAGCAGCCTACAGGGTGACAGCAATCAGCCCCAGCATTTT
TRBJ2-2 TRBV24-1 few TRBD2 CATSTTLAGYNTGELFF TGTGCCACCTCCACCACGCTAGCGGGATATAACACCGGGGAGCTGTTTTTT
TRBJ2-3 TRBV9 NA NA CASSVALEITDTQYF TGTGCCAGCAGCGTAGCACTAGAGATCACAGATACGCAGTATTTT
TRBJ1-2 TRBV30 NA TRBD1 CAWTVTGANYGYTF TGTGCCTGGACCGTGACAGGGGCTAACTATGGCTACACCTTC
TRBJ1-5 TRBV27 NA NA CASSLDRSLSYPQHF TGTGCCAGCAGTTTAGACAGGTCCCTTAGTTATCCCCAGCATTTT
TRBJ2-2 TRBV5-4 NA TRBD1 CASSLEGQANTGELFF TGTGCCAGCAGCTTGGAGGGACAGGCCAACACCGGGGAGCTGTTTTTT
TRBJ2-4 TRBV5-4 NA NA CASSLAGTGFLAKNIQYF TGTGCCAGCAGCTTGGCGGGTACAGGGTTTCTGGCCAAAAACATTCAGTACTTC
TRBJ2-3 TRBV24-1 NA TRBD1 CATSDRQGPSTDTQYF TGTGCCACCAGTGATAGACAGGGTCCTAGCACAGATACGCAGTATTTT
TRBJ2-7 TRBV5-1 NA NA CASSLDSAEQYF TGCGCCAGCAGCCTGGACAGTGCCGAGCAGTACTTC
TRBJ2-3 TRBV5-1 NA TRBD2 CASSQLGLAGIDTQYF TGCGCCAGCAGCCAATTGGGACTAGCGGGAATAGATACGCAGTATTTT
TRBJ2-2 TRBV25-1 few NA CASSLSQGTNTGELFF TGTGCCAGCAGTCTCTCCCAGGGGACGAACACCGGGGAGCTGTTTTTT
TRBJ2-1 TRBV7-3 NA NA CASSLGGEWGEQFF TGTGCCAGCAGCTTAGGGGGCGAGTGGGGTGAGCAGTTCTTC
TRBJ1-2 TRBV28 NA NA CASSLPGLYGYTF TGTGCCAGCAGTTTACCGGGCCTCTATGGCTACACCTTC
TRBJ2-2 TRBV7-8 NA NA CASSPRVANTGELFF TGTGCCAGCAGCCCCCGGGTGGCCAACACCGGGGAGCTGTTTTTT
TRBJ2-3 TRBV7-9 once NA CASSFRQSTDTQYF TGTGCCAGCAGCTTTAGACAGAGCACAGATACGCAGTATTTT
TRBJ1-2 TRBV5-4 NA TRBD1 CASSRPIWDRGDGYTF TGTGCCAGCAGCCGACCAATCTGGGACAGGGGGGATGGCTACACCTTC
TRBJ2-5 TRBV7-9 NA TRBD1 CASSPRDRAVETQYF TGTGCCAGCAGCCCGCGGGACAGGGCGGTTGAGACCCAGTACTTC